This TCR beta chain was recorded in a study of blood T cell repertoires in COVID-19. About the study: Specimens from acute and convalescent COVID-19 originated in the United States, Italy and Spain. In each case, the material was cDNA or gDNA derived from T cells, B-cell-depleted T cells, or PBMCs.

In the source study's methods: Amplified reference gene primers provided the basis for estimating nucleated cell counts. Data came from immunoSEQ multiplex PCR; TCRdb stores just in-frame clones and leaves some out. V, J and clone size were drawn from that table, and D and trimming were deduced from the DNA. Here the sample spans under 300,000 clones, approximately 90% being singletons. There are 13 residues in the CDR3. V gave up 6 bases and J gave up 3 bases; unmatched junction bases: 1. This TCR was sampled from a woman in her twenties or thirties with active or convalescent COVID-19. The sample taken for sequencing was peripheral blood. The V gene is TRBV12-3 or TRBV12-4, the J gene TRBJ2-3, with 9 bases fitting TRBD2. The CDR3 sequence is CASSLAGTDTQYF. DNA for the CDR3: TGTGCCAGCAGCCTAGCGGGGACAGATACGCAGTATTTT.